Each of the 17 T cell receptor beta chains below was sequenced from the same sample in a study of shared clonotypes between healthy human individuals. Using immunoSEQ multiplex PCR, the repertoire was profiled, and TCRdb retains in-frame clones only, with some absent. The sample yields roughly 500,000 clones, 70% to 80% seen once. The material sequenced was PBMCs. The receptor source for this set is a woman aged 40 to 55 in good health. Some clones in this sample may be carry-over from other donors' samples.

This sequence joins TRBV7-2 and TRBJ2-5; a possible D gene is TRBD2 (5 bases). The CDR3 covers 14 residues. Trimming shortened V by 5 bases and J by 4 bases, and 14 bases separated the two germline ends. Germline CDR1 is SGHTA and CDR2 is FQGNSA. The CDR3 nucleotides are TGTGCCAGCAGCCCCACCTTGGGGAGAGAGACCCAGTACTTC. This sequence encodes CASSPTLGRETQYF.

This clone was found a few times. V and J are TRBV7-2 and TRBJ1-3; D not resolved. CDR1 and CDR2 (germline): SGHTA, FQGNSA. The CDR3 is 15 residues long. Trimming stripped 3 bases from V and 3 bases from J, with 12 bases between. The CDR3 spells CASSLAGLFGNTIYF. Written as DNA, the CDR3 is TGTGCCAGCAGCTTGGCAGGTTTATTTGGAAACACCATATATTTT.

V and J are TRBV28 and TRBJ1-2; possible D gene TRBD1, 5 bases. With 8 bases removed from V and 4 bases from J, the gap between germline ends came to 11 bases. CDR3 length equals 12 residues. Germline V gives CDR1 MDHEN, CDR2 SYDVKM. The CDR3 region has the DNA TGTGCCAGCGAGGACACAAGCTATGGCTACACCTTC. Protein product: CASEDTSYGYTF.

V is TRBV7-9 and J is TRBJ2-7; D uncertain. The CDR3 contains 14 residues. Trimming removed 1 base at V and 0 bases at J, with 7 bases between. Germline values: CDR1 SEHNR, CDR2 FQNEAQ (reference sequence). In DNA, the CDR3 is TGTGCCAGCAGCTTAGATCCCACCTCCTACGAGCAGTACTTC. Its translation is CASSLDPTSYEQYF.

The CDR3 DNA is TGCGCCAGCAGCCAAGAGGGGGACAGTCGCTACGAGCAGTACTTC. Its protein is CASSQEGDSRYEQYF. V and J are TRBV4-1 and TRBJ2-5, with 7 bases lining up with TRBD1. The last part of the DNA fits TRBJ2-7 better; the J call may be wrong. The CDR3 has 15 amino acids. The germline V gene has CDR1 MGHRA and CDR2 YSYEKL.

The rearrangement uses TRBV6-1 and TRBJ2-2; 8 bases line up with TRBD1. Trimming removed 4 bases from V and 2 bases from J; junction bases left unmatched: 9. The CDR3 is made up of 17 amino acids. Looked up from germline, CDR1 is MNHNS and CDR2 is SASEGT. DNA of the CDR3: TGTGCCAGCAGTGTGTTTCCGGGACAGGCAAACACCGGGGAGCTGTTTTTT. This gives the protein CASSVFPGQANTGELFF.

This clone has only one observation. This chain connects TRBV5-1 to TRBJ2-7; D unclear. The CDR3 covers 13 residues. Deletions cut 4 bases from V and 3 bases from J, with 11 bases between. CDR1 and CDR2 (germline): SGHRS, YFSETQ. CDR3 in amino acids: CASSATDFYEQYF. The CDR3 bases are TGCGCCAGCAGCGCGACTGATTTCTACGAGCAGTACTTC.

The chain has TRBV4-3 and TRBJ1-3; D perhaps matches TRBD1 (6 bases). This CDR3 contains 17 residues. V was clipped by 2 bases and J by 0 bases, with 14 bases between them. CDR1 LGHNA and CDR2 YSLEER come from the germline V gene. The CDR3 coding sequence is TGCGCCAGCAGCCAATCGTGGACGGACAGCTCTGGAAACACCATATATTTT. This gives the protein CASSQSWTDSSGNTIYF.

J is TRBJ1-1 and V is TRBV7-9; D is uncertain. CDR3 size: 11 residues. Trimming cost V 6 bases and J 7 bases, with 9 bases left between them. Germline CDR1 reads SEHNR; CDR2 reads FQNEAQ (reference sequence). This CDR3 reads CASRLNGEAFF. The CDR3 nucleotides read TGTGCCAGCAGGCTGAACGGTGAAGCTTTCTTT.

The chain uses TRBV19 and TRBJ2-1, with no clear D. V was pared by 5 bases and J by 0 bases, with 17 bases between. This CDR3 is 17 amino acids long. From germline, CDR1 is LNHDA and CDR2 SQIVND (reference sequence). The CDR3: CASSPRAPSSSYNEQFF. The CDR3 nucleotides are TGTGCCAGTAGTCCCCGGGCACCCAGTAGCTCCTACAATGAGCAGTTCTTC.

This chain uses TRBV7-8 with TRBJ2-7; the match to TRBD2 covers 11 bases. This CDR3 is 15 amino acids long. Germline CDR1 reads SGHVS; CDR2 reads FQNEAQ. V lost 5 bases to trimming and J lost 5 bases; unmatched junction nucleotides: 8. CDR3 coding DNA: TGTGCCAGCAGCCAACGACTAGCGGGAACCCACGAGCAGTACTTC. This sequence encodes CASSQRLAGTHEQYF. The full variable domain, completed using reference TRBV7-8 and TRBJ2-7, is GAGVSQSPRYKVAKRGQDVALRCDPISGHVSLFWYQQALGQGPEFLTYFQNEAQLDKSGLPSDRFFAERPEGSVSTLKIQRTQQEDSAVYLCASSQRLAGTHEQYFGPGTRLTVT.

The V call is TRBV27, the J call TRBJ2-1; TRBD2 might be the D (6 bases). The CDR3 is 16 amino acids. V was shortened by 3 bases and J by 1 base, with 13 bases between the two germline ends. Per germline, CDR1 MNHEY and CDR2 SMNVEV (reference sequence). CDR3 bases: TGTGCCAGCAGTTTGTCCCTAGCGAGATCCTACAATGAGCAGTTCTTC. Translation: CASSLSLARSYNEQFF.

The DNA for the CDR3 is TGTGCCAGCAGACGGACCCCCTACGAGCAGTACTTC. Amino acid sequence: CASRRTPYEQYF. The chain is built from TRBV6-5 and TRBJ2-7, with no clear D. This CDR3 contains 12 residues. Germline assignment: CDR1 MNHEY and CDR2 SVGAGI. The ends were cut back, 6 bases at V and 2 bases at J, with 8 bases in the middle.

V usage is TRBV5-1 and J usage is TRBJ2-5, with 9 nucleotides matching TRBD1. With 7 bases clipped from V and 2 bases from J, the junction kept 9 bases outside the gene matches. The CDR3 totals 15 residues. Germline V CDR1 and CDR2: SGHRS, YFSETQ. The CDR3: CASGSGTGIQETQYF. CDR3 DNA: TGCGCCAGCGGGTCTGGGACAGGGATTCAAGAGACCCAGTACTTC.

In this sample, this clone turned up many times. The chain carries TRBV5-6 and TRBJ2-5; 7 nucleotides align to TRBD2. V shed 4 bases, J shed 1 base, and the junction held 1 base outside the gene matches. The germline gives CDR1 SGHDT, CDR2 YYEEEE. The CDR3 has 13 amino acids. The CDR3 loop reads CASSAGVQETQYF. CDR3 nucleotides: TGTGCCAGCAGCGCGGGGGTCCAAGAGACCCAGTACTTC.

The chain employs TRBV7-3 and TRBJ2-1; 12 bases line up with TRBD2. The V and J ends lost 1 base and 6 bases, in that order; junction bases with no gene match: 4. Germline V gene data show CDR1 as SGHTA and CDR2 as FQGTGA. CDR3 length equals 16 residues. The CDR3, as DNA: TGTGCCAGCAGCTTAAGGCTAGCGGGAGGGGTCAATGAGCAGTTCTTC. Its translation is CASSLRLAGGVNEQFF.

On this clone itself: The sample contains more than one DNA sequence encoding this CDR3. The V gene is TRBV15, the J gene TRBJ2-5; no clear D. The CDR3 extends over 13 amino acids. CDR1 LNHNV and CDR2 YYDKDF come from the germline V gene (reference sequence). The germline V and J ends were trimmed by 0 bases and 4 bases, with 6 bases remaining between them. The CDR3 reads CATSRDRRETQYF. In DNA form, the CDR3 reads TGTGCCACCAGCAGAGATAGGCGAGAGACCCAGTACTTC.